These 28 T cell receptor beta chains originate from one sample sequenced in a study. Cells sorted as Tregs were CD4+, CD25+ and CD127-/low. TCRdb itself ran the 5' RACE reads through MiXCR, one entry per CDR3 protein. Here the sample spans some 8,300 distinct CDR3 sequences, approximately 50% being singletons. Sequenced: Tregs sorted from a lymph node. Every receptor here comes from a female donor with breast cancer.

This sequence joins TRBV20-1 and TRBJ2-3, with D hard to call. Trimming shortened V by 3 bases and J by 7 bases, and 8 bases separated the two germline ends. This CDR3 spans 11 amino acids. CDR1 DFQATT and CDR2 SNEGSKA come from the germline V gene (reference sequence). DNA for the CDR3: TGCAGTGCTAGTCCCTCAAATACGCAGTATTTT. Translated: CSASPSNTQYF.

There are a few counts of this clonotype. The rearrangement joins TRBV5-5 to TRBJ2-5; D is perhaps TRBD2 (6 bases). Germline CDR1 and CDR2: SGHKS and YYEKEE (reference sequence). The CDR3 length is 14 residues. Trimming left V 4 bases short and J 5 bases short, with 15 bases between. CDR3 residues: CASSVSSGEETQYF. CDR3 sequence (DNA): TGTGCCAGCAGCGTGAGCTCGGGAGAGGAGACCCAGTACTTC.

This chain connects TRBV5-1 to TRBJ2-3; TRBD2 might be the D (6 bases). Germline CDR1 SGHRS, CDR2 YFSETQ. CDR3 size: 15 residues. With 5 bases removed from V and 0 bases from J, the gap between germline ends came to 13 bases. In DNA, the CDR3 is TGCGCCAGCAGTCGGGGGATGGCTAGCACAGATACGCAGTATTTT. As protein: CASSRGMASTDTQYF.

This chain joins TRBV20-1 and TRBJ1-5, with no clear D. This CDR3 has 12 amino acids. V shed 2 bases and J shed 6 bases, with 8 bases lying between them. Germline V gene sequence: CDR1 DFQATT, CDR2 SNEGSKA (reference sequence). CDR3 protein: CSARTIVQPQHF. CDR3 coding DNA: TGCAGTGCTAGAACGATAGTTCAGCCCCAGCATTTT.

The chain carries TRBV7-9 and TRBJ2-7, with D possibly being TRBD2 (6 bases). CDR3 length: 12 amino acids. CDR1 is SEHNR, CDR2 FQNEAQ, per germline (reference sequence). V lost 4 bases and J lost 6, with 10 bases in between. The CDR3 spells CASSYLASEQYF. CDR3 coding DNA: TGTGCCAGCAGCTACCTAGCGTCCGAGCAGTACTTC.

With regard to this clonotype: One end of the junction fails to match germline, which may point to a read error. The CDR3 loop is CASSPDRSQGTQYF. The CDR3 coding sequence is TGTGCCAGCAGCCCGGACAGGTCCCAAGGGACCCAGTACTTC. The rearrangement links TRBV7-2 to TRBJ2-5, with 7 nucleotides matching TRBD1. Germline V gene lookup returns CDR1 SGHTA and CDR2 FQGNSA. The CDR3 sequence is 14 residues long.

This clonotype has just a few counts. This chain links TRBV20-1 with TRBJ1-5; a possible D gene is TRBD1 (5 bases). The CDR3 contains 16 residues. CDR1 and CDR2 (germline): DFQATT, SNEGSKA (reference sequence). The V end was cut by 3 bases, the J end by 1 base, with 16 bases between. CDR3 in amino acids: CSARGLGELSNQPQHF. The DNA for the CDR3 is TGCAGTGCTAGGGGGCTAGGAGAGTTAAGCAATCAGCCCCAGCATTTT.

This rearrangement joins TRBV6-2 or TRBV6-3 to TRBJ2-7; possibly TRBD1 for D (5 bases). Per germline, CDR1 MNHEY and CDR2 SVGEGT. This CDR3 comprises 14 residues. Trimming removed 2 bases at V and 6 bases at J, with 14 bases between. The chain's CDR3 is CASSYPTAPCEQYF. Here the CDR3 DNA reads TGTGCCAGCAGTTACCCGACAGCTCCCTGCGAGCAGTACTTC.

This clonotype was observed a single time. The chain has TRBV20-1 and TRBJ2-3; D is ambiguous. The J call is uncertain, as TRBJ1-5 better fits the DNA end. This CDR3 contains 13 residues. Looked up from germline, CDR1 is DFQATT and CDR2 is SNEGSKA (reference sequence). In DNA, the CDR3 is TGCAGTGCTGCAAGCCGCTTTGGGAGTACGCAGCATTTT. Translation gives CSAASRFGSTQHF.

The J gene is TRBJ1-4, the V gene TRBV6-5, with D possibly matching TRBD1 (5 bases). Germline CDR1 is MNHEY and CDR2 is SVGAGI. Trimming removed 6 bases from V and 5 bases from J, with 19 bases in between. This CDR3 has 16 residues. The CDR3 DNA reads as TGTGCCAGCAGGACAATCCAGGGCGGACTGAATGAAAAACTGTTTTTT. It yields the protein CASRTIQGGLNEKLFF.

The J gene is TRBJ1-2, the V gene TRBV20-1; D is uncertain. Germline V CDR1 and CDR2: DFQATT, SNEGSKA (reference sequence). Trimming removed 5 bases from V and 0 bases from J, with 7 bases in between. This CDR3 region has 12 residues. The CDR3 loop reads CSALTANYGYTF. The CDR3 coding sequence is TGCAGTGCTTTGACGGCTAACTATGGCTACACCTTC.

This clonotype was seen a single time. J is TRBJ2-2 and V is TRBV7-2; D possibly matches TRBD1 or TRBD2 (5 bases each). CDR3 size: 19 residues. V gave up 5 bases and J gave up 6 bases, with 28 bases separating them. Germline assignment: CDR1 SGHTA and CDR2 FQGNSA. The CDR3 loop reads CASSPEGRVGKLVAGELFF. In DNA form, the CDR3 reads TGTGCCAGCAGCCCTGAGGGCAGGGTCGGGAAGTTGGTCGCCGGGGAGCTGTTTTTT.

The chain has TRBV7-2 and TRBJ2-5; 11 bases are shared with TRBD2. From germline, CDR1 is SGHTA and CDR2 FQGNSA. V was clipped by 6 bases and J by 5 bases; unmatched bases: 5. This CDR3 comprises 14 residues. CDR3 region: CASRPTSGSETQYF. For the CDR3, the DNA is TGTGCCAGCAGGCCTACTAGCGGGAGTGAGACCCAGTACTTC.

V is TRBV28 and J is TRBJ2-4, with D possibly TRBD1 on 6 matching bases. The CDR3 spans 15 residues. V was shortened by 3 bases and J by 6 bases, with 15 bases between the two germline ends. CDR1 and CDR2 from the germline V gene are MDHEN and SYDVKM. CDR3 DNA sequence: TGTGCCAGCAGTTTTATCGGGACAAACCTAAACATTCAGTACTTC. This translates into CASSFIGTNLNIQYF.

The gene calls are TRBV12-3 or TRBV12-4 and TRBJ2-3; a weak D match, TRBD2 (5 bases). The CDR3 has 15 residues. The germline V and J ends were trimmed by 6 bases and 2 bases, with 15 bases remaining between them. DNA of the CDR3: TGTGCCAGCAGCCGCTTGGGCGGGCTCACAGATACGCAGTATTTT. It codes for CASSRLGGLTDTQYF.

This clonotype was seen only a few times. The CDR3 DNA reads TGCGCCAGCAGCTTGGCCGGGGACAACAATCAGCCCCAGCATTTT. Amino acids: CASSLAGDNNQPQHF. V usage is TRBV5-1 and J usage is TRBJ1-5; D may be TRBD1 (6 bases). With 0 bases removed from V and 3 bases from J, the gap between germline ends came to 10 bases. The CDR3 totals 15 residues. In germline, CDR1 is SGHRS, CDR2 YFSETQ.

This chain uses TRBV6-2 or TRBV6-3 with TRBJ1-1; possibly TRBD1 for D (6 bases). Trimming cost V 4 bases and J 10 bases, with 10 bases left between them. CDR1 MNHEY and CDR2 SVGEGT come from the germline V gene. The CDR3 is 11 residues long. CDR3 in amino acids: CASSWGQRAFF. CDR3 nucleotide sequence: TGTGCCAGCAGTTGGGGGCAACGAGCTTTCTTT.

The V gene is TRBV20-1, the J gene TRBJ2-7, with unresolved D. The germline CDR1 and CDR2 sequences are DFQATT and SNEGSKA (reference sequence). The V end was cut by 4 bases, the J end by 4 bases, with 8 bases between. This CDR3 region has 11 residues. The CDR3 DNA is TGCAGTGCTAATTTAGGGTACGAGCAGTACGTC. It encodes CSANLGYEQYV.

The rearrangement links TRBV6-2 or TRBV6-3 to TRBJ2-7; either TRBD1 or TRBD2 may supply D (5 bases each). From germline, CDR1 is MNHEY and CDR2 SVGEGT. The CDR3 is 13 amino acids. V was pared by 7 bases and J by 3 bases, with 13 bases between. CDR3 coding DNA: TGTGCCAGCAAGGCAGGGAGAGGCTACGAGCAGTACTTC. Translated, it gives CASKAGRGYEQYF.

CDR3 sequence reads: CSVDSGDGYTF. The CDR3 bases are TGCAGCGTTGATTCCGGGGACGGCTACACCTTC. The chain joins TRBV29-1 to TRBJ1-2; TRBD1 might be the D (5 bases). V dropped 3 bases and J dropped 8 bases, with 10 bases sitting between them. The germline CDR1 and CDR2 sequences are SQVTM and ANQGSEA. This CDR3 is 11 amino acids long.

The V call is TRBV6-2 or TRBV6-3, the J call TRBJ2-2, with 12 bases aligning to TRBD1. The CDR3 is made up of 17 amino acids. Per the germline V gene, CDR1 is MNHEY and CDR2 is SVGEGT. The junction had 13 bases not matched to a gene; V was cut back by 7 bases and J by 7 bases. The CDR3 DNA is TGTGCCAGCACCCGCCGCGGGACAGGGGGCAATGACGGGGAGCTGTTTTTT. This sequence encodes CASTRRGTGGNDGELFF.

The CDR3 DNA sequence: TGTGCCAGCAGTTACTCGCCAACTAGCGGGCTCTACAATGAGCAGTTCTTC. Its protein product is CASSYSPTSGLYNEQFF. J is TRBJ2-1 and V is TRBV6-2 or TRBV6-3, with 9 bases aligning to TRBD2. This CDR3 has 17 residues. J lost 3 bases, V lost 0 bases, and 6 bases had no gene match. CDR1 and CDR2 from the germline V gene are MNHEY and SVGEGT.

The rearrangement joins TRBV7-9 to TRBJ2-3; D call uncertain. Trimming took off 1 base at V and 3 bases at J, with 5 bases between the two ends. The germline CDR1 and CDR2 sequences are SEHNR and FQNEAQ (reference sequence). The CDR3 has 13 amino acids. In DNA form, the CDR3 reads TGTGCCAGCAGCTTAGAATGGACAGATACGCAGTATTTT. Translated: CASSLEWTDTQYF.

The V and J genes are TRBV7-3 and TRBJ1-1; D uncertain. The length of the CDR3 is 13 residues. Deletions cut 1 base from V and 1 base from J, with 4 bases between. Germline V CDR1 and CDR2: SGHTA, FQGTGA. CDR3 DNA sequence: TGTGCCAGCAGCTTAAGCGGGAACACTGAAGCTTTCTTT. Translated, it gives CASSLSGNTEAFF.

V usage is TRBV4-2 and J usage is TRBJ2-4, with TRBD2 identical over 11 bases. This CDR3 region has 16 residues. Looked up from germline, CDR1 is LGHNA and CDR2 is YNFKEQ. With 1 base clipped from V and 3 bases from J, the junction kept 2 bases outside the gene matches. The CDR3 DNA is TGTGCCAGCAGCCAAGCCGGGACTAGCGGCAAAAACATTCAGTACTTC. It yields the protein CASSQAGTSGKNIQYF.

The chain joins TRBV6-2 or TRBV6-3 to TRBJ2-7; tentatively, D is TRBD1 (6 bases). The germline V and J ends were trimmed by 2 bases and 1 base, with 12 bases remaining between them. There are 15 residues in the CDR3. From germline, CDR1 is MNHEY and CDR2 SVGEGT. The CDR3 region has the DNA TGTGCCAGCAGTTACGGGCCGGGACATTCCTACGAGCAGTACTTC. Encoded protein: CASSYGPGHSYEQYF.

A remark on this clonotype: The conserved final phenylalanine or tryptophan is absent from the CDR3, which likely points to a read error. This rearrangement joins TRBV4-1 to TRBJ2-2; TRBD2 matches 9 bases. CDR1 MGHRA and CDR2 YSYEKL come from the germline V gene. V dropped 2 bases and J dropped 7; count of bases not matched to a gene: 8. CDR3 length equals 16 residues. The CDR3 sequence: CASSQSGRSNVGELFL. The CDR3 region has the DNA TGCGCCAGCAGCCAAAGCGGGAGGTCGAATGTCGGGGAGCTGTTTCTT.

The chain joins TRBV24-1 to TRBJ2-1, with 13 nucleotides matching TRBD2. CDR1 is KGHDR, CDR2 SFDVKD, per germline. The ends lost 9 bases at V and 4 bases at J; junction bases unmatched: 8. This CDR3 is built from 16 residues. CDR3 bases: TGTGCCACCTCTACTAGCGGGAGGGCGGATTACAATGAGCAGTTCTTC. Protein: CATSTSGRADYNEQFF.